The 4 T cell receptor beta chains below all came from one sample that was sequenced in a study of blood T cell repertoires in COVID-19. The table came from immunoSEQ multiplex PCR; TCRdb's copy has only in-frame clones and leaves some out. Of around 70,000 clones listed, around 87% were seen once; the top ten hold roughly 7%. Sequencing used peripheral blood. The receptors come from a man aged 50-59 years with active COVID-19.

A few counts support this clone. The J gene is TRBJ2-3, the V gene TRBV30; D is perhaps TRBD1 (5 bases). CDR1 and CDR2 from the germline V gene are GTSNPN and SVGIG (reference sequence). This CDR3 has 16 amino acids. V was clipped by 1 base and J by 5 bases, with 19 bases between them. In nucleotides, the CDR3 is TGTGCCTGGAGTGGGCTTCGGACACGGCGTGTAGATACGCAGTATTTT. Amino acid sequence: CAWSGLRTRRVDTQYF.

This clone was picked up one time. V gene TRBV2 combines with J gene TRBJ2-2, with TRBD2 matching over 8 bases. The V and J ends lost 6 bases and 4 bases, in that order; junction bases with no gene match: 10. Per germline, CDR1 SNHLY and CDR2 FYNNEI. This CDR3 contains 16 residues. DNA of the CDR3: TGTGCCAGCAGGCCGGGACTAGTAATTTCCACCGGGGAGCTGTTTTTT. Translated: CASRPGLVISTGELFF.

This chain uses TRBV7-2 with TRBJ1-6, with D possibly TRBD1 on 6 matching bases. V dropped 5 bases and J dropped 5 bases, with 16 bases sitting between them. Germline CDR1 and CDR2: SGHTA and FQGNSA. The CDR3 consists of 16 residues. CDR3 sequence reads: CASSLTQGRDNSPLHF. DNA of the CDR3: TGTGCCAGCAGCCTAACACAGGGCAGGGATAATTCACCCCTCCACTTT.

This clone has a handful of counts. The chain recombines TRBV28 with TRBJ2-7, with D possibly being TRBD1 (5 bases). Germline CDR1 reads MDHEN; CDR2 reads SYDVKM. The ends were cut back, 1 base at V and 3 bases at J, with 10 bases in the middle. The CDR3 covers 14 residues. CDR3 sequence (DNA): TGTGCCAGCAGTTTATATTCAGGGCTCTACGAGCAGTACTTC. It translates to CASSLYSGLYEQYF.